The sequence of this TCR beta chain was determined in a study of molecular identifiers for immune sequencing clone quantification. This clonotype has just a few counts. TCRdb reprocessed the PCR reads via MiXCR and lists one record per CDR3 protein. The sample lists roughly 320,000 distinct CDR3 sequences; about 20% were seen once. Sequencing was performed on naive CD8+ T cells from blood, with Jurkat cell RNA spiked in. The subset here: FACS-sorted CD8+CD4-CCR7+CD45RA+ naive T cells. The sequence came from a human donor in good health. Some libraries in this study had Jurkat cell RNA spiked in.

CDR3 in amino acids: CASSPPQATGELFF. The CDR3 DNA is TGTGCCAGCAGCCCGCCCCAGGCGACCGGGGAGCTGTTTTTT. The V and J genes are TRBV7-9 and TRBJ2-2; D gene unclear. This CDR3 has 14 residues. From germline, CDR1 is SEHNR and CDR2 FQNEAQ (reference sequence). V shed 5 bases and J shed 5 bases, with 12 bases lying between them.